A selection of T cell receptor beta chains follows, all from one sample in a study of blood T cell repertoires in COVID-19. Assay: immunoSEQ multiplex PCR; the TCRdb copy retains only in-frame clones and omits some. The sample yields roughly 300,000 clones, around nine tenths seen once. The specimen was peripheral blood. Receptor source: a young woman with COVID-19, enrolled during active disease. CDR3s include the opening cysteine and the closing phenylalanine or tryptophan. The D gene is left open where the match is weak. Clone sizes are given selectively: once, few, many, or a class where the clone is expanded.

d_gene	abundance	j_gene	v_gene	CDR3nt	CDR3aa
-	-	TRBJ1-5	TRBV6-5	TGTGCCAGCAAGCTCAGCAATCAGCCCCAGCATTTT	CASKLSNQPQHF
TRBD1	-	TRBJ1-2	TRBV19	TGTGCCAGTAGTATGGGGACAGTGAGCAGGGGCTACACCTTC	CASSMGTVSRGYTF
TRBD1	-	TRBJ1-2	TRBV4-1	TGCGCCAGCAGCCAAGATAACAGGGGACCTGGCTACACCTTC	CASSQDNRGPGYTF
-	-	TRBJ1-3	TRBV7-6	TGTGCCAGCAGCTTAGCCGGTCTCGGCTCTGGAAACACCATATATTTT	CASSLAGLGSGNTIYF
-	-	TRBJ1-2	TRBV5-4	TGTGCCTCTAGATCGGCCGGGGAAGGGGGAAACTATGGCTACACCTTC	CASRSAGEGGNYGYTF
TRBD1	-	TRBJ1-1	TRBV2	TGTGCCAGCAACAGGGGGTTGAACACTGAAGCTTTCTTT	CASNRGLNTEAFF
TRBD2	-	TRBJ2-1	TRBV5-1	TGCGCCAGCAGCTCCGGGACTAGCGGGAGGGCCTTCAATGAGCAGTTCTTC	CASSSGTSGRAFNEQFF
TRBD1	-	TRBJ1-2	TRBV10-3	TGTGCCATCAGTGAGTCGGGACAGGGCGATTATGGCTACACCTTC	CAISESGQGDYGYTF
TRBD2	-	TRBJ2-1	TRBV18	TGTGCCAGCTCACCTTGGGTAGCGGGAGGCGACAATGAGCAGTTCTTC	CASSPWVAGGDNEQFF
TRBD1	-	TRBJ2-5	TRBV19	TGTGCCAGTAGTGCGACAGGGCGAGAGACCCAGTACTTC	CASSATGRETQYF
-	-	TRBJ1-4	TRBV14	TGTGCCAGCAGCCAACGGAGGGTTTCTAATGAAAAACTGTTTTTT	CASSQRRVSNEKLFF
TRBD1	-	TRBJ1-3	TRBV19	TGTGCCAGTAGTATACAGGGGGCTTACACCATATATTTT	CASSIQGAYTIYF
TRBD1	-	TRBJ1-4	TRBV28	TGTGCCAGCAGAGCCGCGACAGGGACTGGTGAAAAACTGTTTTTT	CASRAATGTGEKLFF
-	-	TRBJ2-1	TRBV24-1	TGTGCCACCAGTGATTCGCTAGGGACTGGTAGGTTCTTC	CATSDSLGTGRFF
-	-	TRBJ1-3	TRBV4-3	TGCGCCAGCAGCCAAGTAGGCACTCGGGACACCATATATTTT	CASSQVGTRDTIYF
TRBD1	-	TRBJ1-6	TRBV7-9	TGTGCCAGCAGTTCCTCACGCCCGGGACAGGGGGATTCACCCCTCCACTTT	CASSSSRPGQGDSPLHF
-	few	TRBJ2-3	TRBV5-1	TGCGCCAGCAGCCCTACGCGGGGTAGCACAGATACGCAGTATTTT	CASSPTRGSTDTQYF
-	once	TRBJ1-2	TRBV6-5	TGTGCCAGCCATTTGTCCGACTTGTATGGCTACACCTTC	CASHLSDLYGYTF
TRBD1	few	TRBJ1-4	TRBV7-6	TGTGCCAGCAGCCCCAACGCAGGGGGCGTCGGGAAAAAACTGTTTTTT	CASSPNAGGVGKKLFF
TRBD2	-	TRBJ2-2	TRBV9	TGTGCCAGCAGCCCCGGGGGGGGCTATGACGGGGAGCTGTTTTTT	CASSPGGGYDGELFF
TRBD2	-	TRBJ2-1	TRBV4-2	TGTGCCAGCAGCCAAGTTCCGACTAGCGGCAATGAGCAGTTCTTC	CASSQVPTSGNEQFF
-	-	TRBJ2-1	TRBV7-2	TGTGCCAGCAGCTTGGGGGGGCGTCAGTTCTTC	CASSLGGRQFF
-	-	TRBJ1-2	TRBV20-1	TGCAGTGCTAGTGAGGCAAGAGGCTACACCTTC	CSASEARGYTF
-	-	TRBJ1-2	TRBV12-3/TRBV12-4	TGTGCCAGCACCCTGAACAGGGCCTATGGCTACACCTTC	CASTLNRAYGYTF
-	-	TRBJ1-6	TRBV5-1	TGCGCCAGCAGCTGGGGCGATCCCGGGAATTCACCCCTCCACTTT	CASSWGDPGNSPLHF
-	-	TRBJ1-2	TRBV14	TGTGCCAGCAGCCAAGATGTGGCAGTCCCCGATGGCTACACCTTC	CASSQDVAVPDGYTF
TRBD2	-	TRBJ2-3	TRBV7-9	TGTGCCAGCAGCCCGACTAGCGGGGGAGCAGATACGCAGTATTTT	CASSPTSGGADTQYF
TRBD1	-	TRBJ1-1	TRBV2	TGTGCCGAGGACAGGGGGCAGAACACTGAAGCTTTCTTT	CAEDRGQNTEAFF
TRBD1	-	TRBJ1-1	TRBV5-1	TGCGCCAGCAGCTGGGACAGGGGGTTCGGGGCTTTCTTT	CASSWDRGFGAFF
TRBD1	-	TRBJ1-2	TRBV4-1	TGCGCCAGCAGCCACCGGGACAGCATAGTCTATGGCTACACCTTC	CASSHRDSIVYGYTF
TRBD1	once	TRBJ1-2	TRBV6-2/TRBV6-3	TGTGCCAGCAGTTATTCCGGACAGGGGAACTATGGCTACACCTTC	CASSYSGQGNYGYTF
TRBD1	-	TRBJ2-7	TRBV5-3	TGTGCCAGAAGCCCTCGGGACAGGGTTTTCCACGAGCAGTACTTC	CARSPRDRVFHEQYF
-	-	TRBJ2-3	TRBV6-2/TRBV6-3	TGTGCCAGCAGTTATGACAGAGGCACAGATACGCAGTATTTT	CASSYDRGTDTQYF
-	-	TRBJ1-1	TRBV24-1	TGTGCCACCAGTGATTTATACGGGGTAGGAACTGAAGCTTTCTTT	CATSDLYGVGTEAFF
TRBD1	few	TRBJ1-2	TRBV18	TGTGCCAGCTCACCGACAGGGGCGGACTATGGCTACACCTTC	CASSPTGADYGYTF
-	once	TRBJ2-1	TRBV27	TGTGCCAGCACTCCCTGGGCGGGGCGGGCGAGCTCCTACAATGAGCAGTTCTTC	CASTPWAGRASSYNEQFF
-	once	TRBJ2-5	TRBV12-3/TRBV12-4	TGTGCCAGCAGCTCGCCGCGGGAGACCCAGTACTTC	CASSSPRETQYF
TRBD1	-	TRBJ2-7	TRBV9	TGTGCCAGCAGCGTAGAGCCAGGGGGCTACTACGAGCAGTACTTC	CASSVEPGGYYEQYF
TRBD2	-	TRBJ2-2	TRBV12-5	TGTGCTAGTGGTCCGCACAGCGGGGGGTGGACCGGGGAGCTGTTTTTT	CASGPHSGGWTGELFF
TRBD2	-	TRBJ2-4	TRBV27	TGTGCCAGCAGTTTAAGAGGCCTGGGGGGGGCCAAAAACATTCAGTACTTC	CASSLRGLGGAKNIQYF
-	-	TRBJ1-1	TRBV12-3/TRBV12-4	TGTGCCAGCAGTTCCCCGCAGGCCGAAGCTTTCTTT	CASSSPQAEAFF
TRBD2	-	TRBJ2-5	TRBV5-1	TGCGCCAGCAGCTTGGTGAGCGGGGGAGAGACCCAGTACTTC	CASSLVSGGETQYF
TRBD1	-	TRBJ1-1	TRBV2	TGTGCCAGCAGTAATTCGGACAGGGGACGAACTGAAGCTTTCTTT	CASSNSDRGRTEAFF
-	-	TRBJ1-2	TRBV6-5	TGTGCCAGCAGTTACGGGGGCGTGGGCTACACCTTC	CASSYGGVGYTF
-	-	TRBJ2-7	TRBV21-1	TGTGCCAGCATCGGTAGAGGCTACGAGCAGTACTTC	CASIGRGYEQYF
-	-	TRBJ2-7	TRBV5-8	TGTGCCAGCAGGGACATCACCTACGAGCAGTACTTC	CASRDITYEQYF
-	-	TRBJ1-6	TRBV4-2	TGTGCCAGCAGCCAAGATCCCCAGGGGAGTAATTCACCCCTCCACTTT	CASSQDPQGSNSPLHF
TRBD1	-	TRBJ1-4	TRBV28	TGTGCCAGCAGGTGGACAGGGGGAGATGAAAAACTGTTTTTT	CASRWTGGDEKLFF
-	-	TRBJ1-5	TRBV19	TGTGCCAGTAGTTTGAGGGGGTTGGAGCATTTT	CASSLRGLEHF
-	-	TRBJ1-2	TRBV29-1	TGCAGCGTTGAACTCAACTATGGCTACACCTTC	CSVELNYGYTF
TRBD1	-	TRBJ1-6	TRBV5-1	TGCGCCAGCAGCTTGGAAGGGACAGGGCTCGGTTCACCCCTCCACTTT	CASSLEGTGLGSPLHF
-	-	TRBJ1-1	TRBV18	TGTGCCAGCTCACAATACTCCACTGAAGCTTTCTTT	CASSQYSTEAFF
TRBD1	-	TRBJ2-7	TRBV6-5	TGTGCCAGCAGCCCGGGACAGGGGAACCAGTACTTC	CASSPGQGNQYF
TRBD1	-	TRBJ2-5	TRBV2	TGTGCCAGCAGTGGACAGGGTATTGGGGAGACCCAGTACTTC	CASSGQGIGETQYF
-	-	TRBJ1-2	TRBV2	TGTGCCAGCAGTCGGACCGGGACACATACTAACTATGGCTACACCTTC	CASSRTGTHTNYGYTF
TRBD2	-	TRBJ2-2	TRBV5-4	TGTGCCAGCAGCCTGGGACTAGCGGGGGGAAACACCGGGGAGCTGTTTTTT	CASSLGLAGGNTGELFF
-	-	TRBJ2-3	TRBV7-3	TGTGCCAGCAGCTTAACAACGGGGGTAGCAGATACGCAGTATTTT	CASSLTTGVADTQYF
-	-	TRBJ1-6	TRBV5-1	TGCGCCAGCAGCTCCAGTGGTTCACCCCTCCACTTT	CASSSSGSPLHF
-	-	TRBJ1-1	TRBV7-3	TGTGCCAGCAGCTTGGGCGCGGGGACTGAAGCTTTCTTT	CASSLGAGTEAFF